The 16 T cell receptor beta chains presented below share a single source sample, sequenced in a study of blood T cell repertoires in COVID-19. Clones were read by immunoSEQ multiplex PCR, and TCRdb kept only the in-frame ones, dropping some. This sample yields 210,000 or so clones, of which 85% to 90% are seen a single time; around 2.9% belongs to the top ten. Sequenced material: peripheral blood. The source is an older woman with acute or convalescent COVID-19.

The rearrangement joins TRBV21-1 to TRBJ1-4; TRBD1, the table's D call, lacks a check against the DNA. TRBV21-1 is classified as a pseudogene. The CDR3 sequence is 16 residues long. The CDR3 region is CASSTRDRGTNEKLFF. As DNA, the CDR3 is TGTGCCAGCAGCACTCGGGACAGGGGGACGAATGAAAAACTGTTTTTT.

The chain links TRBV5-6 to TRBJ2-1; possibly TRBD2 for D (5 bases). Trimming shortened V by 3 bases and J by 13 bases, and 11 bases separated the two germline ends. CDR3 length equals 11 residues. The germline V gene encodes CDR1 SGHDT and CDR2 YYEEEE. This chain's CDR3 is CASSSGLKQFF. The CDR3 DNA follows: TGTGCCAGCAGCTCCGGACTCAAACAGTTCTTC.

This clone has just one count. The rearrangement links TRBV12-3 or TRBV12-4 to TRBJ2-7, with TRBD1 matching over 12 bases. V lost 6 bases and J lost 5; bases outside the gene matches: 2. The CDR3 has 13 residues. As DNA, the CDR3 is TGTGCCAGCAGAGGGACAGGGGGCAACGAGCAGTACTTC. Protein sequence: CASRGTGGNEQYF.

The genes are TRBV11-2 and TRBJ2-5; 8 nucleotides line up with TRBD2. Trimming removed 8 bases from V and 5 bases from J; junction bases left unmatched: 7. The CDR3 sequence is 13 residues long. CDR1 and CDR2 (germline): SGHAT, FQNNGV. In DNA form, the CDR3 reads TGTGCCAGCGGACCCAGCGGGGGTGAGACCCAGTACTTC. Protein: CASGPSGGETQYF.

The V and J genes are TRBV7-2 and TRBJ2-1; 7 bases align to TRBD1. The germline gives CDR1 SGHTA, CDR2 FQGNSA. V lost 4 bases and J lost 1; bases outside the gene matches: 1. The CDR3 spans 14 residues. CDR3 bases: TGTGCCAGCAGCTCGGGACAGTCCTACAATGAGCAGTTCTTC. This gives the protein CASSSGQSYNEQFF. The entire variable domain, with the rest obtained from reference TRBV7-2 and TRBJ2-1, is as follows: GAGVSQSPSNKVTEKGKDVELRCDPISGHTALYWYRQSLGQGLEFLIYFQGNSAPDKSGLPSDRFSAERTGGSVSTLTIQRTQQEDSAVYLCASSSGQSYNEQFFGPGTRLTVL.

The chain carries TRBV4-1 and TRBJ1-5; weak D call: TRBD1 (5 bases). The germline CDR1 and CDR2 sequences are MGHRA and YSYEKL. This CDR3 has 16 amino acids. Deletions cut 0 bases from V and 1 base from J, with 10 bases between. CDR3 loop: CASSQEGRSSNQPQHF. CDR3 sequence (DNA): TGCGCCAGCAGCCAAGAGGGGCGGTCGAGCAATCAGCCCCAGCATTTT.

This chain links TRBV5-6 with TRBJ2-7; TRBD2 might be the D (5 bases). This CDR3 is built from 13 residues. V shed 0 bases and J shed 9 bases, with 13 bases lying between them. Germline loops: CDR1 SGHDT, CDR2 YYEEEE. The CDR3, as DNA: TGTGCCAGCAGCTTGGCTTTGGGCGGGTGGCAGTACTTC. This sequence encodes CASSLALGGWQYF. The full variable domain, with the rest looked up from reference TRBV5-6 and TRBJ2-7, is DAGVTQSPTHLIKTRGQQVTLRCSPKSGHDTVSWYQQALGQGPQFIFQYYEEEERQRGNFPDRFSGHQFPNYSSELNVNALLLGDSALYLCASSLALGGWQYFGPGTRLTVT.

The chain carries TRBV18 and TRBJ2-7; 7 bases match TRBD2. CDR1 KGHSH and CDR2 LQKENI come from the germline V gene. The CDR3 is made up of 16 amino acids. With 0 bases clipped from V and 4 bases from J, the junction kept 9 bases outside the gene matches. The CDR3 region is CASSPPSSGRVYEQYF. CDR3 nucleotide sequence: TGTGCCAGCTCACCACCTTCTAGCGGAAGGGTGTACGAGCAGTACTTC.

The sample holds one count of this clone. The chain joins TRBV11-3 to TRBJ2-5, with D hard to call. V was clipped by 5 bases and J by 1 base, with 11 bases between them. Germline CDR1 and CDR2: SGHNT and YENEEA. The CDR3 extends over 14 amino acids. The DNA for the CDR3 is TGTGCCAGCAGCCCATCGGCGGCCCAAGAGACCCAGTACTTC. Amino acids: CASSPSAAQETQYF.

This clone occurred once. The V and J genes are TRBV5-6 and TRBJ2-2; TRBD1 aligns across 8 bases. The V segment lost 4 bases and the J segment 7 bases; nucleotides outside the gene matches: 6. The germline CDR1 and CDR2 sequences are SGHDT and YYEEEE. CDR3 length: 14 amino acids. The CDR3 nucleotides read TGTGCCAGCAGCGTGGACAGGGCGGTCGGGGAGCTGTTTTTT. This encodes CASSVDRAVGELFF.

The rearrangement links TRBV7-2 to TRBJ2-7, with 7 bases fitting TRBD1. V lost 4 bases, J lost 2 bases, and 5 bases stayed unmatched. CDR1 and CDR2 from the germline V gene are SGHTA and FQGNSA. This CDR3 is built from 14 residues. The CDR3 loop is CASSSGTAPYEQYF. CDR3 nucleotides: TGTGCCAGCAGCTCCGGGACAGCCCCCTACGAGCAGTACTTC.

The chain is built from TRBV12-5 and TRBJ2-3; D might be TRBD2 (6 bases). The ends were cut back, 7 bases at V and 3 bases at J, with 17 bases in the middle. This CDR3 has 15 amino acids. The germline gives CDR1 LGHNT, CDR2 FRNRAP. This chain's CDR3 is CASVGGPPNTDTQYF. As DNA, the CDR3 is TGTGCTAGTGTGGGGGGACCGCCAAATACAGATACGCAGTATTTT.

The chain has TRBV10-1 and TRBJ1-2, with no clear D. There are 12 residues in the CDR3. Looked up from germline, CDR1 is WNHNN and CDR2 is SYGVQD (reference sequence). V was trimmed by 3 bases and J by 0 bases, leaving 2 bases between them. The CDR3 sequence is CASSDTNYGYTF. The CDR3 bases are TGCGCCAGCAGTGATACTAACTATGGCTACACCTTC.

The V call is TRBV5-1, the J call TRBJ1-4; D unresolved. CDR3 length equals 14 residues. From germline, CDR1 is SGHRS and CDR2 YFSETQ. V lost 4 bases, J lost 8 bases, and 15 bases lay in between. This CDR3 reads CASSPLGPGEKLFF. In nucleotides, the CDR3 is TGCGCCAGCAGCCCCCTCGGTCCAGGAGAAAAACTGTTTTTT.

The chain combines TRBV12-5 with TRBJ1-3; 7 bases line up with TRBD1. Trimming removed 6 bases from V and 4 bases from J; junction bases left unmatched: 3. Germline values: CDR1 LGHNT, CDR2 FRNRAP. The CDR3 is 13 amino acids. The CDR3 DNA reads as TGTGCTAGTGGAGGGGGCGTCGGAAACACCATATATTTT. The encoded protein is CASGGGVGNTIYF. The full variable domain, completed using reference TRBV12-5 and TRBJ1-3, is DARVTQTPRHKVTEMGQEVTMRCQPILGHNTVFWYRQTMMQGLELLAYFRNRAPLDDSGMPKDRFSAEMPDATLATLKIQPSEPRDSAVYFCASGGGVGNTIYFGEGSWLTVV.

The V gene is TRBV5-4, the J gene TRBJ2-7; 9 bases align to TRBD2. Germline CDR1 reads SGHNT; CDR2 reads YYREEE (reference sequence). This CDR3 is 15 amino acids long. V dropped 3 bases and J dropped 7; count of bases not matched to a gene: 11. CDR3 region: CASSSGTSRTGEQYF. As DNA, the CDR3 is TGTGCCAGCAGCTCAGGGACTAGCCGTACCGGGGAGCAGTACTTC. The entire variable domain, with the rest obtained from reference TRBV5-4 and TRBJ2-7, is as follows: ETGVTQSPTHLIKTRGQQVTLRCSSQSGHNTVSWYQQALGQGPQFIFQYYREEENGRGNFPPRFSGLQFPNYSSELNVNALELDDSALYLCASSSGTSRTGEQYFGPGTRLTVT.